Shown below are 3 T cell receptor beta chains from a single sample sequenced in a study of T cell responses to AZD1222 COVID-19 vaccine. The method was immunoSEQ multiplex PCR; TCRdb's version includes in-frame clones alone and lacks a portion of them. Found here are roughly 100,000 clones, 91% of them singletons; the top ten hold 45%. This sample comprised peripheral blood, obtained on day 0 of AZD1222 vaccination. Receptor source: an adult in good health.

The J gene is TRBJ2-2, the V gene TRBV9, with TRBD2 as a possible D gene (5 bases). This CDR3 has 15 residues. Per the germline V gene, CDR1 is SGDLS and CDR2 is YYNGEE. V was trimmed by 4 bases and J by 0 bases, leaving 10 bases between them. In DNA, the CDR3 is TGTGCCAGCAGCTCCGGGAACCCGAACACCGGGGAGCTGTTTTTT. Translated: CASSSGNPNTGELFF.

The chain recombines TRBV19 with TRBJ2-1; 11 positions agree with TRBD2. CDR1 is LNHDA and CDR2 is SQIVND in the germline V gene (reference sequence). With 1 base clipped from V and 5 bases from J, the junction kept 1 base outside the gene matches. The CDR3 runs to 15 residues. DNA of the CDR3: TGTGCCAGTAGTATAGGACTAGCGGGAAACAATGAGCAGTTCTTC. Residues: CASSIGLAGNNEQFF. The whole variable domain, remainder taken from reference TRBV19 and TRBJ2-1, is DGGITQSPKYLFRKEGQNVTLSCEQNLNHDAMYWYRQDPGQGLRLIYYSQIVNDFQKGDIAEGYSVSREKKESFPLTVTSAQKNPTAFYLCASSIGLAGNNEQFFGPGTRLTVL.

The CDR3 DNA reads TGTGCCAGCAGCTTGGGCTACCCAGATACGCAGTATTTT. Protein: CASSLGYPDTQYF. V gene TRBV7-2 combines with J gene TRBJ2-3; unclear D gene. Trimming stripped 3 bases from V and 4 bases from J, with 8 bases between. There are 13 residues in the CDR3. Germline lookup yields CDR1 SGHTA and CDR2 FQGNSA. Full variable domain (outside the CDR3, taken from reference TRBV7-2 and TRBJ2-3): GAGVSQSPSNKVTEKGKDVELRCDPISGHTALYWYRQSLGQGLEFLIYFQGNSAPDKSGLPSDRFSAERTGGSVSTLTIQRTQQEDSAVYLCASSLGYPDTQYFGPGTRLTVL.